This T cell receptor (beta chain) was retrieved from a study of shared clonotypes between healthy human individuals. Across the whole study: A couple of female and a few male donors aged 18 to 49 were enrolled.

Germline lookup yields CDR1 MNHEY and CDR2 SMNVEV (reference sequence). This CDR3 contains 13 residues. As to this clone: Its antigen remains unidentified. The junction shows a germline mismatch at one end, possibly a read error.

The data were produced by immunoSEQ multiplex PCR, yet TCRdb's version contains in-frame clones alone and is incomplete. The sample consists of approximately 1.9 million clones, 80% to 95% of them appearing once. CD8 cells classed as naive were CD45RO-negative and positively selected for CCR7, excluding terminally differentiated effector memory CD45RA+ cells. The study, taken as a whole, reports: Large depth notwithstanding, sorted-subset sequencing proved incomplete by rarefaction.

The TCR was taken from a man younger than 35 in good health. Some clones in this sample may be carry-over from other donors' samples. The rearrangement joins TRBV27 to TRBJ1-1; possible D gene TRBD1, 6 bases. The sample comprised naive CD8+ T cells from PBMCs. CDR3: CANSLSSRGEAFF. The CDR3 DNA reads as TGTGCCAACAGTTTATCGAGCAGGGGCGAAGCTTTCTTT.